Listed here is a single T cell receptor (beta chain). Its specificity is unknown. The CDR3 consists of 14 residues. The V gene lost 0 bases and the J gene lost 6 bases, with 9 bases spanning the gap. CDR1 and CDR2 from the germline V gene are SGHRS and YFSETQ. Sequencing used immunoSEQ multiplex PCR; TCRdb keeps in-frame clones, though not all of them. The sample lists tens of thousands of clones; around 84% were seen once. This sample is part of a study of T cell responses to AZD1222 COVID-19 vaccine. In the study overall: Second-dose groups at about 4 or about 12 weeks were pooled.

Regarding the study as a whole: The span of vaccine-associated CD4 TCRs extended across spike, with dominance at 160-218 and 743-854. Donor demographics were predominantly white British with a female majority; clonal diversity may be underestimated. Reportedly, close to half of spike-specific TCRs are directed against unmutated variant regions.

The chain is built from TRBV5-1 and TRBJ2-2; a possible D gene is TRBD2 (5 bases). The sequences come from peripheral blood, collected on day 0 of AZD1222 vaccination. This TCR was recovered from an adult in good health. The CDR3 protein is CASSLAASSGELFF. Written as DNA, the CDR3 is TGCGCCAGCAGCTTGGCGGCTAGCTCCGGGGAGCTGTTTTTT.